What follows are 2 T cell receptor beta chains derived from one specimen sequenced in a study of T-cell memory formation after mild COVID-19. TCRdb reanalysed the 5' RACE reads using MiXCR and keeps one entry per CDR3 protein. Among approximately 340,000 distinct CDR3 sequences listed, approximately 12% were seen once. The specimen sequenced was PBMCs or a T cell subset sorted from them (not recorded which). The source of these receptors is a man between 18 and 29 years old who had mild COVID-19 (a few samples of this study predate the infection). Cell type and time point are not known.

There are many counts of this clonotype. This sequence joins TRBV6-2 or TRBV6-3 and TRBJ1-5; D unresolved. Trimming removed 0 bases at V and 4 bases at J, with 7 bases between. The CDR3 sequence is 14 residues long. Germline lookup yields CDR1 MNHEY and CDR2 SVGEGT. CDR3 in amino acids: CASSYSSRNQPQHF. Here the CDR3 DNA reads TGTGCCAGCAGTTACTCGTCCAGGAATCAGCCCCAGCATTTT.

The table lists this clonotype with a few counts. This rearrangement joins TRBV4-1 to TRBJ1-5; 10 nucleotides align to TRBD1. CDR1 MGHRA and CDR2 YSYEKL come from the germline V gene. The V and J ends lost 2 bases and 5 bases, in that order; junction bases with no gene match: 6. The CDR3 is made up of 16 amino acids. In nucleotides, the CDR3 is TGCGCCAGCAGCCAACCCGGGACAGGGGAGTATCAGCCCCAGCATTTT. Its protein product is CASSQPGTGEYQPQHF.